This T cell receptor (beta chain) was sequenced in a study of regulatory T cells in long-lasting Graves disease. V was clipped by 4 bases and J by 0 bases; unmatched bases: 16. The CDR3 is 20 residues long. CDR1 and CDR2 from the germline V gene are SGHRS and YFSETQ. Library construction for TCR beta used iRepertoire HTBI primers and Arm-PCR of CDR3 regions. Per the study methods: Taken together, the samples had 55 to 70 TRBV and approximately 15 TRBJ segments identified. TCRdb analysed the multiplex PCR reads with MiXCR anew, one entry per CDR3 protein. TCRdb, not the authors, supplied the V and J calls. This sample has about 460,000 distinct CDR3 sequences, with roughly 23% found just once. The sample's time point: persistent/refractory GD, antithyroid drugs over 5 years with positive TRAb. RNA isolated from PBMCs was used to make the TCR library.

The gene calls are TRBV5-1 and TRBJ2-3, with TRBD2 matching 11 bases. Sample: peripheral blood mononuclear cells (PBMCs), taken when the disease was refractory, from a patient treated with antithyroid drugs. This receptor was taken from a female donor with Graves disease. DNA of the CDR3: TGCGCCAGCAGCCTATACGGACTAGCGGGCGCCCGCCGAAGCACAGATACGCAGTATTTT. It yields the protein CASSLYGLAGARRSTDTQYF.